Shown below are 5 T cell receptor beta chains from a single sample sequenced in a study of cytomegalovirus exposure and HLA in healthy donors. The PCR used 60 Vbeta and 13 Jbeta primers. Here immunoSEQ multiplex PCR was the method, and the copy in TCRdb shows in-frame clones only, minus some. Of 200,000 or so clones listed, almost 85% are singletons. The sequenced material came from PBMCs. Source of these receptors: a boy younger than 18 in good health and CMV-seronegative.

The chain joins TRBV5-4 to TRBJ2-5, with 7 positions matching TRBD2. Germline V gene data show CDR1 as SGHNT and CDR2 as YYREEE (reference sequence). CDR3 length: 13 amino acids. Trimming at V came to 4 bases and at J to 3 bases, leaving 3 bases not matched to a gene. CDR3 sequence reads: CASSPGGEETQYF. Written as DNA, the CDR3 is TGTGCCAGCAGCCCGGGGGGAGAAGAGACCCAGTACTTC. The entire variable domain, with the rest obtained from reference TRBV5-4 and TRBJ2-5, is as follows: ETGVTQSPTHLIKTRGQQVTLRCSSQSGHNTVSWYQQALGQGPQFIFQYYREEENGRGNFPPRFSGLQFPNYSSELNVNALELDDSALYLCASSPGGEETQYFGPGTRLLVL.

This chain joins TRBV19 and TRBJ1-1; weak D call: TRBD1 (5 bases). Germline V gene sequence: CDR1 LNHDA, CDR2 SQIVND (reference sequence). The CDR3 is 14 amino acids. The V gene lost 8 bases and the J gene lost 0 bases, with 13 bases spanning the gap. DNA for the CDR3: TGTGCCAGTCGTGTCGGGGGAATGAACACTGAAGCTTTCTTT. Protein sequence: CASRVGGMNTEAFF.

The chain carries TRBV30 and TRBJ2-7; possible D gene TRBD2, 6 bases. V was trimmed by 0 bases and J by 6 bases, leaving 15 bases between them. The CDR3 contains 14 residues. Germline loops: CDR1 GTSNPN, CDR2 SVGIG (reference sequence). The DNA for the CDR3 is TGTGCCTGGAGTGTTGAAAGGGTGGGGGGCGAGCAGTACTTC. Amino acid sequence: CAWSVERVGGEQYF.

The chain combines TRBV9 with TRBJ1-1, with a possible D match to TRBD1 (6 bases). Germline V gene lookup returns CDR1 SGDLS and CDR2 YYNGEE. This CDR3 is built from 14 residues. Between the trimmed V and J ends, which lost 4 bases and 4 bases, there was a span of 14 bases. DNA of the CDR3: TGTGCCAGCAGCCCCCGAGGGGGGGTCACTGAAGCTTTCTTT. This translates into CASSPRGGVTEAFF.

This chain uses TRBV7-2 with TRBJ2-1, with 8 bases fitting TRBD1. Germline CDR1 is SGHTA and CDR2 is FQGNSA. The CDR3 loop spans 16 amino acids. The V and J ends lost 1 base and 4 bases, in that order; junction bases with no gene match: 6. CDR3 loop: CASSLGTGLEYNEQFF. The DNA of the CDR3 is TGTGCCAGCAGCTTAGGGACAGGGCTGGAGTACAATGAGCAGTTCTTC.